The 2 T cell receptor beta chains in this list originate from one sample, sequenced in a study of shared clonotypes between healthy human individuals. The protocol was immunoSEQ multiplex PCR, while the TCRdb copy is restricted to in-frame clones and leaves out a portion. The sample shows a few million clones, roughly 90% of them seen only once. The sequencing sample was made of naive CD4+ T cells from PBMCs. Noted subset: CD45RA+ positively selected. The source is a man between 18 and 35 years old in good health. Some clones in this sample may be carry-over from other donors' samples.

About this clone itself: Other DNA sequences in the sample encode the same CDR3. The V gene is TRBV6-4, the J gene TRBJ2-3; D gene uncertain. The CDR3 extends over 14 amino acids. V lost 0 bases and J 0 bases, leaving 4 bases between the germline ends. Per the germline V gene, CDR1 is MRHNA and CDR2 is SNTAGT. In nucleotides, the CDR3 is TGTGCCAGCAGTGACTCGGGGAGCACAGATACGCAGTATTTT. It encodes CASSDSGSTDTQYF.

Regarding this clone: Other DNA sequences in this specimen translate into the identical CDR3. The CDR3, as DNA: TGTGCCAGCAGCTTACAGGGGACAAACACTGAAGCTTTCTTT. Translation: CASSLQGTNTEAFF. The V and J genes are TRBV7-9 and TRBJ1-1; a weak D match, TRBD1 (6 bases). The V end lost 2 bases, the J end lost 2 bases, and 9 bases lay between the germline ends. The CDR3 extends over 14 amino acids. Germline V gene sequence: CDR1 SEHNR, CDR2 FQNEAQ (reference sequence).